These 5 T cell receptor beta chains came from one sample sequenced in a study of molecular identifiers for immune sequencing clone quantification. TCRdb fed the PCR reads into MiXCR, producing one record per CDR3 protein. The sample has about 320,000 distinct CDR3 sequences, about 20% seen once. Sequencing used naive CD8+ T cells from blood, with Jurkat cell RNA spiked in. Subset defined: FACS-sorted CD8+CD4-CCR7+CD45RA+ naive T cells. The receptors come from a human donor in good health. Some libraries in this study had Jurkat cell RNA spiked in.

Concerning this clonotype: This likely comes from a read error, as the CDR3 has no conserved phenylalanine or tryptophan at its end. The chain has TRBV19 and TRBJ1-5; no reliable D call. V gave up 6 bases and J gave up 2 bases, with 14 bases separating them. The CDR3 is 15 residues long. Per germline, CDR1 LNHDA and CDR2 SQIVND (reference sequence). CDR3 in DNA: TGTGCCAGTAGCCTCAACGAACGGGGCAATCAGCCCCAGCATCTT. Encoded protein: CASSLNERGNQPQHL.

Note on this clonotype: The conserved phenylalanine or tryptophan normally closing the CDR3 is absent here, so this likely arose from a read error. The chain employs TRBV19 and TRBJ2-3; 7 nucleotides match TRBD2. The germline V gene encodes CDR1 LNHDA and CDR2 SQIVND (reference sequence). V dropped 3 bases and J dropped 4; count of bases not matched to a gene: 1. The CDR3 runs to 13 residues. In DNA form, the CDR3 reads TGTGCCAGTAGTATGAGCGGGGCAGATACGCAGTATCTT. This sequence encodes CASSMSGADTQYL.

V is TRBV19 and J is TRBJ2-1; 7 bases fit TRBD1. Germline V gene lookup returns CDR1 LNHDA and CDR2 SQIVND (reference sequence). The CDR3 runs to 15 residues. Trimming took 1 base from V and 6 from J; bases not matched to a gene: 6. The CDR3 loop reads CASSIGYRGINEQFF. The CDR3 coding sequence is TGTGCCAGTAGTATAGGGTACAGGGGCATCAATGAGCAGTTCTTC.

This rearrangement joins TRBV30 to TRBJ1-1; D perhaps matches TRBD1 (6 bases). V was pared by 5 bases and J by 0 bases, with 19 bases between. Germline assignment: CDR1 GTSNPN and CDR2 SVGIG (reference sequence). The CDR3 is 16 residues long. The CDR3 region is CAWDAGVQGLNTEAFF. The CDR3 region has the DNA TGTGCCTGGGATGCCGGCGTACAGGGATTGAACACTGAAGCTTTCTTT.

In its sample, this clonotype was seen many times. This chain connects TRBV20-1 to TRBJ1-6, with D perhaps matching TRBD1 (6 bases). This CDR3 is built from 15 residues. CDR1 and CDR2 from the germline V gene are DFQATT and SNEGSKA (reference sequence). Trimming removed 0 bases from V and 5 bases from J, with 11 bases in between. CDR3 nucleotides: TGCAGTGCTAGAGATCGAGGACAGAATAATTCACCCCTCCACTTT. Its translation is CSARDRGQNNSPLHF.